A selection of T cell receptor beta chains follows, all from one sample in a study of graft-versus-host responses after intestinal transplantation. Profiled with immunoSEQ multiplex PCR; TCRdb holds only in-frame clones, not every one. Among fewer than 100,000 clones, roughly 82% were seen once, and the ten largest hold roughly 1.4%. The sample in question was PBMCs, obtained 255 days after intestinal transplant. These receptors were taken from a human patient who received an intestinal transplant, so some T cells may come from the graft donor. CDR3s include the opening cysteine and the closing phenylalanine or tryptophan. The D gene is left open where the match is weak. Some rows have no size entry. The others give once, few or many, or a class for an expanded clone.

D | J | size | V | DNA | CDR3
TRBD2 | TRBJ2-5 | . | TRBV9 | TGTGCCAGCAGCGTAGGTAGCGGGGGGCTGGAGACCCAGTACTTC | CASSVGSGGLETQYF
. | TRBJ2-2 | . | TRBV19 | TGTGCCAGTAGTCCCGACGTTGAACCGAACACCGGGGAGCTGTTTTTT | CASSPDVEPNTGELFF
. | TRBJ1-1 | . | TRBV29-1 | TGCAGCATCAGACAGGTGGCCGGCACTGAAGCTTTCTTT | CSIRQVAGTEAFF
. | TRBJ2-2 | . | TRBV6-6 | TGTGCCAGCAGTTACTTAGGGGGTTGGAGCGGGGAGCTGTTTTTT | CASSYLGGWSGELFF
TRBD2 | TRBJ2-3 | . | TRBV7-2 | TGTGCCAGCAGCTCACCTAGCGGGAGACGCACGAATACGCAGTATTTT | CASSSPSGRRTNTQYF
TRBD1 | TRBJ1-6 | . | TRBV6-1 | TGTGCCAGCAAGAACGACAGGGTCGGTAATTCACCCCTCCACTTT | CASKNDRVGNSPLHF
TRBD1 | TRBJ2-3 | . | TRBV10-2 | TGCGCCAGCAGTGATCGGACAGGGGGTCGCACAGATACGCAGTATTTT | CASSDRTGGRTDTQYF
. | TRBJ1-1 | . | TRBV9 | TGTGCCAGCAGCGTAGAGGGAGGGAGTAGTCGTGAAGCTTTCTTT | CASSVEGGSSREAFF
. | TRBJ1-1 | . | TRBV7-8 | TGTGCCAGCAGCTCCCGACCGACAGCGAACACTGAAGCTTTCTTT | CASSSRPTANTEAFF
TRBD1 | TRBJ1-6 | once | TRBV5-5 | TGTGCCAGCAGCCGGGACAGGGGCATTCCCAATAATTCACCCCTCCACTTT | CASSRDRGIPNNSPLHF
. | TRBJ2-1 | . | TRBV5-6 | TGTGCCAGCAGCTTGGCAGGGATGGGAAACAATGAGCAGTTCTTC | CASSLAGMGNNEQFF
. | TRBJ1-1 | . | TRBV6-1 | TGTGCCAGCAGTGAATGGCAGGAGGTAAACACTGAAGCTTTCTTT | CASSEWQEVNTEAFF
. | TRBJ1-5 | . | TRBV5-6 | TGTGCCAGCAGTGGACCGTATAGCAATCAGCCCCAGCATTTT | CASSGPYSNQPQHF
. | TRBJ1-4 | . | TRBV30 | TGTGCCTGGAGTGTACGCAGGGGCTCGCAAAAACTGTTTTTT | CAWSVRRGSQKLFF
. | TRBJ2-7 | once | TRBV2 | TGTGCCAGCAGTGAAACAGGGTACGAGCAGTACTTC | CASSETGYEQYF
. | TRBJ1-1 | . | TRBV5-6 | TGTGCCAGCAGCTTGGTAGGAAATATGAACACTGAAGCTTTCTTT | CASSLVGNMNTEAFF
. | TRBJ2-5 | . | TRBV5-4 | TGTGCCAGCAGCCCTACGGGAGAGACCCAGTACTTC | CASSPTGETQYF
. | TRBJ1-5 | . | TRBV28 | TGTGCCAGCGCATTATACAGGGACAATCAGCCCCAGCATTTT | CASALYRDNQPQHF
. | TRBJ2-1 | . | TRBV19 | TGTGCCAGTAGTATTTCCGTAGGGTACAATGAGCAGTTCTTC | CASSISVGYNEQFF
. | TRBJ2-1 | . | TRBV5-4 | TGTGCCAGCAGCTTGGTTCCCTCCGGGGTTAGTTACAATGAGCAGTTCTTC | CASSLVPSGVSYNEQFF
. | TRBJ1-5 | . | TRBV6-1 | TGTGCCAGCAGTGGGGCGGGTCTAAGCAATCAGCCCCAGCATTTT | CASSGAGLSNQPQHF
. | TRBJ2-1 | . | TRBV9 | TGTGCCAGCAGCGTAGCTGGCGGTGGGTACAATGAGCAGTTCTTC | CASSVAGGGYNEQFF
. | TRBJ1-5 | . | TRBV6-6 | TGTGCCAGCAGTTACCCAAGGGCAAGAATTAATCAGCCCCAGCATTTT | CASSYPRARINQPQHF
. | TRBJ2-5 | . | TRBV1 | TGCACCAGCAGCCAAAGGACTAGCCAAGGGTTCACCCAGTACTTC | CTSSQRTSQGFTQYF
. | TRBJ1-1 | . | TRBV6-6 | TGTGCCAGCACGGCAGGGAGTAACGCTGAAGCTTTCTTT | CASTAGSNAEAFF
. | TRBJ2-1 | . | TRBV28 | TGTGCCAGCAGTTCCCTGATACCCTACAATGAGCAGTTCTTC | CASSSLIPYNEQFF
TRBD1 | TRBJ2-7 | . | TRBV25-1 | TGTGCCAGCAGTGAATTGGGACAGGGAAGAGAGCAGTACTTC | CASSELGQGREQYF
TRBD1 | TRBJ1-6 | . | TRBV30 | TGTGCCTGGAGGGCCGGGACAGGAGAGGCCTCCTATAATTCACCCCTCCACTTT | CAWRAGTGEASYNSPLHF
. | TRBJ1-1 | . | TRBV7-9 | TGTGCCAGCAGCGCCGTCCAAACAGGGCGAGCTTTCTTT | CASSAVQTGRAFF
TRBD1 | TRBJ1-4 | few | TRBV9 | TGTGCCAGCAGCGTCCAACAGGGGAAACTGTTTTTT | CASSVQQGKLFF
. | TRBJ1-2 | . | TRBV28 | TGTGCCAGCAGCTTTCGTACGTGGGGCCAAAAGGGGGGCTACACCTTC | CASSFRTWGQKGGYTF
. | TRBJ1-6 | . | TRBV2 | TGTGCCAGCAGTGAAGCGCTTCCTGGAGTTTCAGGTTCACCCCTCCACTTT | CASSEALPGVSGSPLHF
TRBD2 | TRBJ2-3 | medium-sized | TRBV29-1 | TGCAGCGTCGGGACTAGCGGGACCGGAGATACGCAGTATTTT | CSVGTSGTGDTQYF
. | TRBJ1-6 | . | TRBV7-9 | TGTGCCAGCAGCTTAGCCGGGGGTAATTCACCCCTCCACTTT | CASSLAGGNSPLHF
. | TRBJ2-2 | . | TRBV10-1 | TGCGCCAGCAGTGACTCGCCGAACACCGGGGAGCTGTTTTTT | CASSDSPNTGELFF
. | TRBJ1-5 | once | TRBV6-1 | TGTGCCAGCAGTGAAAGGGGTAGTTCCGATAGCAATCAGCCCCAGCATTTT | CASSERGSSDSNQPQHF
TRBD1 | TRBJ1-2 | . | TRBV7-8 | TGTGCCAGCAGCTTAGACACAGGGGGCCCTTCAAAGCACACCTTC | CASSLDTGGPSKHTF
TRBD1 | TRBJ2-7 | . | TRBV13 | TGTGCCAGCAGCAGCACCGGGACAGGGGTCTCTCCCTCCTACGAGCAGTACTTC | CASSSTGTGVSPSYEQYF
TRBD1 | TRBJ1-2 | . | TRBV12-5 | TGTGCTAGTGGTCCCGGGACAGACTATGGCTACACCTTC | CASGPGTDYGYTF
TRBD1 | TRBJ2-4 | . | TRBV11-2 | TGTGCCAGCAGCTTAGAGGGACAGGGGCTTCAGTACTTC | CASSLEGQGLQYF